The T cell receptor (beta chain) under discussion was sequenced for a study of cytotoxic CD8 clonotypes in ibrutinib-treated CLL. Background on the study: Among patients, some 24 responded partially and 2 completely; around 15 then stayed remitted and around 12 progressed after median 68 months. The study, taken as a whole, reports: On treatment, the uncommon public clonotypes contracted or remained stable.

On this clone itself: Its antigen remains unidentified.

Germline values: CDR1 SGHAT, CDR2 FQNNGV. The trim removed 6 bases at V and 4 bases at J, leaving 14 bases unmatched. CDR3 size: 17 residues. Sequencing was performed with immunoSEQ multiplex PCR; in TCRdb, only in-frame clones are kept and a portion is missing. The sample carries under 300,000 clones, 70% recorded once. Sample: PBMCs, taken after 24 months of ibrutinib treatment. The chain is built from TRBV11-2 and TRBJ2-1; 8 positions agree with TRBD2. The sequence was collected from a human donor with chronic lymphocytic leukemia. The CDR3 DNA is TGTGCCAGCAGTTCCGGAGGAGCGGGAGCCCTTTACAATGAGCAGTTCTTC. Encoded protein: CASSSGGAGALYNEQFF.